The TCR beta chain under discussion was sequenced for a study of blood T cell repertoires in COVID-19. CDR1 SEHNR and CDR2 FQNEAQ come from the germline V gene (reference sequence). The CDR3 spans 14 residues. V lost 8 bases and J lost 1, with 12 bases in between. Sequencing was performed with immunoSEQ multiplex PCR; in TCRdb, only in-frame clones are kept and a portion is missing. The data show about 180,000 clones, around 80% seen once. Sequencing input: peripheral blood. The chain couples TRBV7-9 to TRBJ1-3; D uncertain. This receptor was taken from an elderly woman with COVID-19, enrolled during active disease. The chain's CDR3 is CASLLAGSGNTIYF. The CDR3 DNA follows: TGTGCCAGCCTCTTGGCGGGATCTGGAAACACCATATATTTT.